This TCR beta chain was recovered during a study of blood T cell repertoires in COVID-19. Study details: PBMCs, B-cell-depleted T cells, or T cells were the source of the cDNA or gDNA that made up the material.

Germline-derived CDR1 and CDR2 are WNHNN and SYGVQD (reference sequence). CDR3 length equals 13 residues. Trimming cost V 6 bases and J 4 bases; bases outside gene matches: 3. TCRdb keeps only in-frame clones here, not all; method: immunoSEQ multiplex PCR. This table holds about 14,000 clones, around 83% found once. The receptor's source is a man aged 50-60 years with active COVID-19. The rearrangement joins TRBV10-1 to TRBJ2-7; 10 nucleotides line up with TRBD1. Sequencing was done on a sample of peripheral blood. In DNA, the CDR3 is TGCGCCAGCAGGACAGGGGGCTCTTACGAGCAGTACTTC. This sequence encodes CASRTGGSYEQYF.